The 17 T cell receptor beta chains below come from one sample, sequenced in a study of blood T cells in healthy people across ages. The second PCR ran about 6 to 11 cycles with a sample-barcoded 5' primer and J-beta primers. Each CDR3 protein gets one entry after TCRdb re-called the 5' RACE reads with MiXCR. The sample holds around 990,000 distinct CDR3 sequences, under 40% seen once. Sequenced input: blood. The source of these receptors is a man aged 18 to 30 in good health.

This clonotype was detected only a few times. This rearrangement joins TRBV28 to TRBJ2-1; 10 nucleotides match TRBD1. CDR3 size: 15 residues. The germline V gene has CDR1 MDHEN and CDR2 SYDVKM. V shed 5 bases, J shed 6 bases, and the junction held 7 bases outside the gene matches. The CDR3 reads CASSPTGGAVNEQFF. The CDR3 bases are TGTGCCAGCAGTCCGACAGGGGGCGCGGTCAATGAGCAGTTCTTC.

This chain uses TRBV12-3 or TRBV12-4 with TRBJ1-1, with D hard to call. The CDR3 consists of 13 residues. Trimming cost V 5 bases and J 4 bases, with 11 bases left between them. This CDR3 is CASSISSGTEAFF. For the CDR3, the DNA is TGTGCCAGCAGTATTAGTTCCGGCACTGAAGCTTTCTTT.

This clonotype was seen at least ten times. The gene calls are TRBV5-1 and TRBJ2-1; weak D call: TRBD1 (5 bases). V lost 6 bases, J lost 6 bases, and 16 bases lay in between. There are 14 residues in the CDR3. Germline CDR1 SGHRS, CDR2 YFSETQ. CDR3: CASKINSDSNEQFF. The DNA of the CDR3 is TGCGCCAGCAAAATTAACTCCGACAGCAATGAGCAGTTCTTC.

This chain links TRBV9 with TRBJ2-3, with unresolved D. The CDR3 length is 13 residues. Germline V gives CDR1 SGDLS, CDR2 YYNGEE. V was pared by 0 bases and J by 5 bases, with 7 bases between. The CDR3 DNA follows: TGTGCCAGCAGCGTAGCGGACGGAGATACGCAGTATTTT. Amino acid sequence: CASSVADGDTQYF.

The chain links TRBV29-1 to TRBJ1-1; TRBD1 aligns across 9 bases. From germline, CDR1 is SQVTM and CDR2 ANQGSEA. CDR3 length: 14 residues. The ends lost 6 bases at V and 5 bases at J; junction bases unmatched: 10. The CDR3 DNA sequence: TGCAGCGTCAGGCCCGGGACAGGGAGGACTGAAGCTTTCTTT. This translates into CSVRPGTGRTEAFF.

Notes on this clonotype: One junction end does not reproduce the germline sequence, and a read error may be involved. The chain uses TRBV12-3 or TRBV12-4 and TRBJ1-5, with TRBD1 as a possible D gene (5 bases). The CDR3 extends over 13 amino acids. The chain's CDR3 is CASSTDRNQPHHF. CDR3 coding DNA: TGTGCCAGCAGCACAGACAGAAATCAGCCCCATCATTTT.

This clonotype was detected a few times. The chain couples TRBV14 to TRBJ2-1, with 8 bases identical to TRBD1. The CDR3 totals 18 residues. J gave up 0 bases and V 4 bases, and 11 bases lay outside the gene matches. Germline V gene sequence: CDR1 SGHDN, CDR2 FVKESK. CDR3 sequence reads: CASSLLQGAASSYNEQFF. The CDR3, as DNA: TGTGCCAGCAGCCTACTCCAGGGGGCCGCAAGCTCCTACAATGAGCAGTTCTTC.

The CDR3 reads CATSRSTGGRFSYEQYF. DNA for the CDR3: TGTGCCACCAGCAGATCGACAGGGGGACGTTTTTCGTACGAGCAGTACTTC. The J gene is TRBJ2-7, the V gene TRBV15, with 9 bases aligning to TRBD1. The CDR3 loop spans 17 amino acids. The germline V gene has CDR1 LNHNV and CDR2 YYDKDF (reference sequence). After removal of 2 bases from V and 4 bases from J, the junction contained 12 bases not matched to a gene.

This rearrangement joins TRBV6-2 or TRBV6-3 to TRBJ1-5; no definite D call. The germline V and J ends were trimmed by 7 bases and 5 bases, with 12 bases remaining between them. This CDR3 is built from 13 residues. Per the germline V gene, CDR1 is MNHEY and CDR2 is SVGEGT. CDR3 sequence (DNA): TGTGCCAGCAATTCGGGGTCTTATCAGCCCCAGCATTTT. As protein: CASNSGSYQPQHF.

This clonotype was recorded only once. The chain carries TRBV10-3 and TRBJ2-1, with D possibly matching TRBD2 (5 bases). From germline, CDR1 is ENHRY and CDR2 SYGVKD. There are 12 residues in the CDR3. V lost 4 bases, J lost 10 bases, and 11 bases lay in between. CDR3 amino acids: CAISGGSGEQFF. The CDR3 coding sequence is TGTGCCATCAGTGGCGGGTCAGGCGAGCAGTTCTTC.

The V call is TRBV7-3, the J call TRBJ2-7, with a tentative D call TRBD1 (7 bases). Trimming pared 3 bases from V and 7 bases from J, leaving 19 bases between. The CDR3 has 15 amino acids. CDR1 is SGHTA and CDR2 is FQGTGA in the germline V gene. The CDR3 nucleotides are TGTGCCAGCAGCTTCGCGGGGACAGCTTACAATGAGCAGTACTTC. Protein sequence: CASSFAGTAYNEQYF. The variable domain in full, with the rest retrieved from reference TRBV7-3 and TRBJ2-7, is GAGVSQTPSNKVTEKGKYVELRCDPISGHTALYWYRQSLGQGPEFLIYFQGTGAADDSGLPNDRFFAVRPEGSVSTLKIQRTERGDSAVYLCASSFAGTAYNEQYFGPGTRLTVT.

The V gene is TRBV9, the J gene TRBJ2-1; 7 bases are a match to TRBD2. The CDR3 totals 15 residues. Germline loops: CDR1 SGDLS, CDR2 YYNGEE. The V segment lost 0 bases and the J segment 4 bases; nucleotides outside the gene matches: 4. Here the CDR3 DNA reads TGTGCCAGCAGCGTAGGGTCTAGCGGATACAATGAGCAGTTCTTC. Translation: CASSVGSSGYNEQFF.

The chain couples TRBV15 to TRBJ1-5, with D possibly matching TRBD1 (5 bases). V lost 0 bases and J lost 6, with 12 bases in between. The CDR3 is made up of 15 amino acids. In germline, CDR1 is LNHNV, CDR2 YYDKDF (reference sequence). CDR3 in amino acids: CATSREDSYSQPQHF. The CDR3, as DNA: TGTGCCACCAGCAGAGAAGACAGTTACAGTCAGCCCCAGCATTTT.

This sequence joins TRBV19 and TRBJ1-2; D is unclear. The CDR3 consists of 14 residues. Germline V CDR1 and CDR2: LNHDA, SQIVND (reference sequence). Deletions cut 6 bases from V and 3 bases from J, with 14 bases between. In nucleotides, the CDR3 is TGTGCCAGTAGCGGCCCACCGACTTACTATGGCTACACCTTC. Its translation: CASSGPPTYYGYTF.

The DNA of the CDR3 is TGTGCCATCAGCGCTCGGACAGGGGTCTCCGATGAGCAGTTCTTC. Translation: CAISARTGVSDEQFF. The V call is TRBV10-3, the J call TRBJ2-1; 9 nucleotides agree with TRBD1. The J segment lost 8 bases and the V segment lost 6 bases, leaving 11 bases of the junction unmatched. From germline, CDR1 is ENHRY and CDR2 SYGVKD. The CDR3 extends over 15 amino acids.

The chain has TRBV6-2 or TRBV6-3 and TRBJ2-1, with D perhaps TRBD2 (5 bases). The last part of the DNA fits TRBJ2-7 better; the J call may be wrong. Germline V gene lookup returns CDR1 MNHEY and CDR2 SVGEGT. CDR3 length: 15 amino acids. The CDR3 loop reads CASSLRTGPYNEQYF. The CDR3, as DNA: TGTGCCAGCAGCCTCCGGACTGGGCCCTACAATGAGCAGTACTTC.

This clonotype occurred a few times. The genes are TRBV9 and TRBJ2-3; 11 positions agree with TRBD2. There are 16 residues in the CDR3. Germline trimming cut 5 bases from V and 3 bases from J; bases unmatched to any gene: 8. CDR1 is SGDLS and CDR2 is YYNGEE in the germline V gene. The CDR3 DNA reads TGTGCCAGCAGACCGACTAGCGGGGTGGGAACAGATACGCAGTATTTT. This codes for CASRPTSGVGTDTQYF.